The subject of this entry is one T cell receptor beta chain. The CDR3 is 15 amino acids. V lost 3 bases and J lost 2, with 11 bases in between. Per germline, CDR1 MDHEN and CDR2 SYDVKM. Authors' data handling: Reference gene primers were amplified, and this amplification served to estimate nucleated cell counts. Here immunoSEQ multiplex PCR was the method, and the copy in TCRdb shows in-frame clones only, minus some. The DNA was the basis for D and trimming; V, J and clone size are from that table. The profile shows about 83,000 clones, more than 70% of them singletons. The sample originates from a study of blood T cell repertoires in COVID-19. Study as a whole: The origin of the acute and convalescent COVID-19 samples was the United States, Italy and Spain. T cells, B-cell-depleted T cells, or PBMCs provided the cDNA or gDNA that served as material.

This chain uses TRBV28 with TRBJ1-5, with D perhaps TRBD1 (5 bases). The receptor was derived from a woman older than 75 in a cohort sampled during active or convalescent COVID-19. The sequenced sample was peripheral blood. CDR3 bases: TGTGCCAGCAGTTTGGGAGGGGTTCGCAATCAGCCCCAGCATTTT. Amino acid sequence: CASSLGGVRNQPQHF.